This section outlines one TCR beta chain sequence together with its context. Its antigen is not identified. The sample belongs to a study of identical twins' blood T cells. CDR1 is DFQATT, CDR2 SNEGSKA, per germline (reference sequence). The length of the CDR3 is 15 residues. V shed 3 bases and J shed 4 bases, with 19 bases lying between them. Study observations and caveats: Shared CDR3 clonotype counts between two donors mainly tracked the product of their cloneset sizes, twins included.

One entry per CDR3 protein, called by TCRdb with MiXCR from the 5' RACE reads. The table shows roughly 380,000 distinct CDR3 sequences, with roughly 31% occurring only once. The J gene is TRBJ2-7, the V gene TRBV20-1; tentative D call: TRBD2 (7 bases). The sequenced material came from PBMCs. The source of this sequence is a woman aged 18-55 years in good health. Here the CDR3 DNA reads TGCAGTGCTAGTACGATTGCGGGGGCCCGATACGAGCAGTACTTC. Protein: CSASTIAGARYEQYF.